The source of this T cell receptor (beta chain) is a study of cytomegalovirus exposure and HLA in healthy donors. The CDR3 contains 14 residues. V lost 6 bases and J lost 8; bases outside the gene matches: 9. The germline gives CDR1 SGHNT, CDR2 YENEEA. Vbeta (60) and Jbeta (13) primers were used in the PCR. Here immunoSEQ multiplex PCR was the method, and the copy in TCRdb shows in-frame clones only, minus some. This table has about 120,000 clones, about four fifths appearing once. The TCR comes from a woman in her thirties or forties in good health and CMV-seropositive. The chain couples TRBV11-3 to TRBJ1-4, with TRBD1 matching over 7 bases. Sequencing was carried out using PBMCs. CDR3 in amino acids: CASRPTGFAEKLFF. CDR3 in DNA: TGTGCCAGCAGACCGACAGGGTTCGCGGAAAAACTGTTTTTT.